This T cell receptor (beta chain) was observed in a study of sequential checkpoint blockade in melanoma. For the study at large: About 90 pretreatment tumor DNA samples were TCRβ immunosequenced. Matched biopsies came pretreatment and at week 13 for twenty-two patients.

The CDR3 has 14 amino acids. The V end was cut by 0 bases, the J end by 4 bases, with 7 bases between. Germline CDR1 reads MNHGY; CDR2 reads SAAAGT. Treatment denoted: randomized to nivolumab then ipilimumab (arm A) or the reverse (arm B). Method: immunoSEQ multiplex PCR; TCRdb's copy keeps in-frame clones and lacks some. Of 5,500 to 7,500 clones listed, 15% to 20% were seen once; the top ten hold about 16%. Findings of the study overall: About 30 times likelier clinical benefit followed increased tumor T-cell fraction and clonality.

The sample holds a few counts of this clone. No antigen is known for it. This TCR was recovered from a human donor with melanoma. The chain has TRBV6-8 and TRBJ1-5, with D perhaps matching TRBD1 (5 bases). Here the sequenced sample was tumor tissue (inferred from file names), taken from a patient given nivolumab and ipilimumab in sequence. The CDR3 is CASSYSQGNQPQHF. CDR3 DNA: TGTGCCAGCAGTTACTCCCAGGGTAATCAGCCCCAGCATTTT.